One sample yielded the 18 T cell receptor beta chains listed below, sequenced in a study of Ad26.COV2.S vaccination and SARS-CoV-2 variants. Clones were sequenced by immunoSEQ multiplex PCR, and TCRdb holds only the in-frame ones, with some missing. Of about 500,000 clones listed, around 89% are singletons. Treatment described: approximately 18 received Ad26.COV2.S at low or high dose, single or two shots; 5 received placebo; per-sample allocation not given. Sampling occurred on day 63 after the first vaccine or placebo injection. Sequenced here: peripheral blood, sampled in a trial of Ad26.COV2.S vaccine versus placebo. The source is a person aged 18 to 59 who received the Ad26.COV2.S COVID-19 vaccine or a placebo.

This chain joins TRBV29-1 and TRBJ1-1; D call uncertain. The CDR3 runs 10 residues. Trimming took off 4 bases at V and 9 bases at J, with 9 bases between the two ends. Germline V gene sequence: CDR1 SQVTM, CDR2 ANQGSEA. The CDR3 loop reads CSVVEMKAFF. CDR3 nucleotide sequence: TGCAGCGTTGTGGAAATGAAAGCTTTCTTT.

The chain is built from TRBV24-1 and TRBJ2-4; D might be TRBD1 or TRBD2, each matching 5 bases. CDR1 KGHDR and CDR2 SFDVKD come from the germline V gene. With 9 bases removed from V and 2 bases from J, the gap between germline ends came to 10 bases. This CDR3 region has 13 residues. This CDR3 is CATLEGPKNIQYF. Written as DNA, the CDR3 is TGTGCCACCCTAGAGGGGCCCAAAAACATTCAGTACTTC.

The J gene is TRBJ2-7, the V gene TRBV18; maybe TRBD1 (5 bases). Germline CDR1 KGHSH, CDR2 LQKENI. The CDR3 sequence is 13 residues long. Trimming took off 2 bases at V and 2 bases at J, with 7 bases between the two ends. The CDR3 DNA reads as TGTGCCAGCTCACCATCCAGGGCCTACGAGCAGTACTTC. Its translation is CASSPSRAYEQYF. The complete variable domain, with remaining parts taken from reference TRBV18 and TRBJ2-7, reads NAGVMQNPRHLVRRRGQEARLRCSPMKGHSHVYWYRQLPEEGLKFMVYLQKENIIDESGMPKERFSAEFPKEGPSILRIQQVVRGDSAAYFCASSPSRAYEQYFGPGTRLTVT.

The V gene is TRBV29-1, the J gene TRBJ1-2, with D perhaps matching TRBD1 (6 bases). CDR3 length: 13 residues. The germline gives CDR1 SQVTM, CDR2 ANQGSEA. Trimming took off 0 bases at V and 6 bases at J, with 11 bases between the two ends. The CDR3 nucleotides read TGCAGCGTTGAAGACAGGGGAGGCGATGGCTACACCTTC. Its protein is CSVEDRGGDGYTF. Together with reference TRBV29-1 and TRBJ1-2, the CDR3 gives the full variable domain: SAVISQKPSRDICQRGTSLTIQCQVDSQVTMMFWYRQQPGQSLTLIATANQGSEATYESGFVIDKFPISRPNLTFSTLTVSNMSPEDSSIYLCSVEDRGGDGYTFGSGTRLTVV.

CDR3 DNA sequence: TGTGCCAGCCGGGGTAGCGGGAGGGCCGGTGGGGCCAACGTCCTGACTTTC. Protein: CASRGSGRAGGANVLTF. The genes are TRBV27 and TRBJ2-6; TRBD2 aligns across 11 bases. This CDR3 comprises 17 residues. Germline V lookup: CDR1 MNHEY, CDR2 SMNVEV (reference sequence). V shed 8 bases, J shed 3 bases, and the junction held 9 bases outside the gene matches. The variable domain in full, completed from reference TRBV27 and TRBJ2-6, reads EAQVTQNPRYLITVTGKKLTVTCSQNMNHEYMSWYRQDPGLGLRQIYYSMNVEVTDKGDVPEGYKVSRKEKRNFPLILESPSPNQTSLYFCASRGSGRAGGANVLTFGAGSRLTVL.

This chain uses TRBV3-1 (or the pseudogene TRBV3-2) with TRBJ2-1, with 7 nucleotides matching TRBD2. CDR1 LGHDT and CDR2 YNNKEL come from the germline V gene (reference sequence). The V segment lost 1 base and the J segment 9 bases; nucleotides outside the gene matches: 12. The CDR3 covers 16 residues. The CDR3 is CASSQVPTGGPLEQFF. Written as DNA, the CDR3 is TGTGCCAGCAGCCAAGTCCCGACGGGAGGCCCTCTTGAGCAGTTCTTC.

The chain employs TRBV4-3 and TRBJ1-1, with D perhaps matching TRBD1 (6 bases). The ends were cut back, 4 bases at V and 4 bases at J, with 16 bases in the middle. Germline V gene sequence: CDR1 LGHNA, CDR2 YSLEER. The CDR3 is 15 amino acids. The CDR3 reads CASSLTGGGTTEAFF. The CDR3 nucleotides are TGCGCCAGCAGCCTGACTGGAGGGGGAACCACTGAAGCTTTCTTT.

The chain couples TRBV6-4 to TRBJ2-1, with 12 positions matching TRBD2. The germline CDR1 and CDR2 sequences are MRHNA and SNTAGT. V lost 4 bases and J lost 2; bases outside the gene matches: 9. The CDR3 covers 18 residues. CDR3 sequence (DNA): TGTGCCAGCAGTGCCCTAGCGGGGGGGCCTAATCCCTACAATGAGCAGTTCTTC. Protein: CASSALAGGPNPYNEQFF.

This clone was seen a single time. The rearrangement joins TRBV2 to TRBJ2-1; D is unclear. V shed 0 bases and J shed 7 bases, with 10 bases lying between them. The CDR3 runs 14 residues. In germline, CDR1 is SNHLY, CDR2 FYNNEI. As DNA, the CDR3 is TGTGCCAGCAGTGAAGCTTTCGTTAGGAATGAGCAGTTCTTC. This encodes CASSEAFVRNEQFF.

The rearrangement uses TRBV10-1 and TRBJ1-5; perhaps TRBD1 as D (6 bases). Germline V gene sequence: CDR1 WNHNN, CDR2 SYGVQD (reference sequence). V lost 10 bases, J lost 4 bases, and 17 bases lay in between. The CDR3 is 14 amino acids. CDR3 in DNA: TGCGCCATTTTCGAGGGGGTCTGGAATCAGCCCCAGCATTTT. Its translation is CAIFEGVWNQPQHF.

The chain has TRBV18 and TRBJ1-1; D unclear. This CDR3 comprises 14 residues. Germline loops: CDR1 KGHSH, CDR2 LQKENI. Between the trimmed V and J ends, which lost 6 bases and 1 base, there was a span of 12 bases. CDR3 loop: CASSLATENTEAFF. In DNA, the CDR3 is TGTGCCAGCTCCCTAGCGACGGAGAACACTGAAGCTTTCTTT.

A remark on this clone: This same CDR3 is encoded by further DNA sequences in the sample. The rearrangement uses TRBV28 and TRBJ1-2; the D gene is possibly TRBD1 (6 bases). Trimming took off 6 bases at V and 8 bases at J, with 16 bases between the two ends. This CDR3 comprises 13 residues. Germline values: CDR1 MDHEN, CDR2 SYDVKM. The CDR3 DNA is TGTGCCAGCAGCTCCACGGGGGGCTACGGCTACACCTTC. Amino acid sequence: CASSSTGGYGYTF.

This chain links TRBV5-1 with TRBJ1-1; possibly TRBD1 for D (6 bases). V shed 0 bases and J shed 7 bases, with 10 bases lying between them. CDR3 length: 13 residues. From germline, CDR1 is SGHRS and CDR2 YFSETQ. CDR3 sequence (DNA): TGCGCCAGCAGCTTGGGAAGGGGGAGTGAAGCTTTCTTT. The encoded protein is CASSLGRGSEAFF.

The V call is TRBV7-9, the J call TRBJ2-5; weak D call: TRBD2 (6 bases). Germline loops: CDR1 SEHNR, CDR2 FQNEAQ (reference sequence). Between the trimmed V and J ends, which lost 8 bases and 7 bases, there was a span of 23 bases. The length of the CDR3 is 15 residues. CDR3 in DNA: TGTGCCAGCGGACGGGGGACCCTGGGTTTTTGGACCCAGTACTTC. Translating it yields CASGRGTLGFWTQYF.

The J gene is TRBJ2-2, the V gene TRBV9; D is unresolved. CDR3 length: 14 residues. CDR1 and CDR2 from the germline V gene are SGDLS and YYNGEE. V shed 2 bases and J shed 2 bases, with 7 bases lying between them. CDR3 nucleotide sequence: TGTGCCAGCAGCGTGAGACCTAACACCGGGGAGCTGTTTTTT. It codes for CASSVRPNTGELFF.

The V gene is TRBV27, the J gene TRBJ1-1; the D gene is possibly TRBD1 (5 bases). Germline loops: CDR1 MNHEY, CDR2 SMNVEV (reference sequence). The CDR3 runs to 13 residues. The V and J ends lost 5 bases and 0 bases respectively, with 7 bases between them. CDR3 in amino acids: CASSRQLNTEAFF. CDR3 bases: TGTGCCAGCAGTCGACAGTTGAACACTGAAGCTTTCTTT.

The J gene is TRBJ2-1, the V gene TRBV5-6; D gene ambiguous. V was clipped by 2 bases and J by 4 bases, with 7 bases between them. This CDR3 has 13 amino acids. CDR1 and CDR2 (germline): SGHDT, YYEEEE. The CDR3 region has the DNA TGTGCCAGCAGCTTAAGTACTTACAATGAGCAGTTCTTC. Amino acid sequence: CASSLSTYNEQFF.

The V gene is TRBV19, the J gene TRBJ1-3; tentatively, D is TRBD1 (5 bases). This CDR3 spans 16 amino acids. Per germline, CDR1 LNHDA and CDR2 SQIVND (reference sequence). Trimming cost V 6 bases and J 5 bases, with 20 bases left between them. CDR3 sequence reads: CASRERQDKVRNTIYF. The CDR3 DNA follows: TGTGCCAGTAGAGAGAGGCAGGACAAGGTCAGAAACACCATATATTTT. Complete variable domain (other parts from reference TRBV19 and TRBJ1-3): DGGITQSPKYLFRKEGQNVTLSCEQNLNHDAMYWYRQDPGQGLRLIYYSQIVNDFQKGDIAEGYSVSREKKESFPLTVTSAQKNPTAFYLCASRERQDKVRNTIYFGEGSWLTVV.